In this sample, the clone carrying this T cell receptor beta chain turned up many times. Its antigen is unknown. This specimen comes from a study of identical twins. Findings of the study overall: Low generation probability was overrepresented in out-of-frame alpha sequences shared by twins. Invariant populations such as MAIT and iNKT cells could partly muddle zero-insertion analyses.

There were only healthy Caucasians among the donors. Unique molecular identifiers were in the cDNA, with template-switch universal primer binding. In TCRdb, the 5' RACE reads were re-called with MiXCR into one record per CDR3 protein. This sample has 200,000 to 250,000 distinct CDR3 sequences, with over 9.5% found just once. Germline CDR1 reads SGHTA; CDR2 reads FQGNSA. The CDR3 runs to 15 residues. Losses at the gene ends were 4 bases for V and 3 bases for J; bases not matched to a gene: 3. A further study also used this sample, focusing on yellow fever vaccine responses in identical twins.

The receptor's source is a woman younger than 35 in good health. The sequencing input was memory (CD45RO+) T cells sorted from blood. V gene TRBV7-2 combines with J gene TRBJ2-1; 10 bases line up with TRBD1. The CDR3 reads CASSSTGGYYNEQFF. The CDR3 region has the DNA TGTGCCAGCAGCTCGACAGGGGGCTACTACAATGAGCAGTTCTTC.